The 29 T cell receptor beta chains given below trace back to one sample, sequenced in a study of cytomegalovirus exposure and HLA in healthy donors. PCR employed 60 Vbeta and 13 Jbeta primers. Assay used: immunoSEQ multiplex PCR; TCRdb lists only in-frame clones, some missing. The table lists about 140,000 clones, less than 80% of them singletons. The specimen sequenced was PBMCs. All receptors come from a female donor in good health and CMV-seropositive.

The J gene is TRBJ2-7, the V gene TRBV2; D unresolved. Germline CDR1 SNHLY, CDR2 FYNNEI. The CDR3 is 11 residues long. V was cut by 10 bases and J by 0 bases, with 7 bases left in between. The CDR3 nucleotides are TGTGCCACCCAAATCTCCTACGAGCAGTACTTC. It specifies CATQISYEQYF.

This chain uses TRBV28 with TRBJ2-5, with 7 nucleotides matching TRBD2. Trimming cost V 7 bases and J 4 bases; bases outside gene matches: 6. The germline V gene has CDR1 MDHEN and CDR2 SYDVKM. The CDR3 spans 13 residues. CDR3 sequence (DNA): TGTGCCAGCATCCCGGGGGGTCGAGAGACCCAGTACTTC. Protein product: CASIPGGRETQYF.

The CDR3 loop reads CASSLPVAGGSSTDTQYF. CDR3 sequence (DNA): TGCGCCAGCAGCTTGCCGGTAGCGGGCGGTTCTAGCACAGATACGCAGTATTTT. V and J are TRBV5-1 and TRBJ2-3, with 7 bases aligning to TRBD2. V was clipped by 1 base and J by 0 bases; unmatched bases: 11. The CDR3 sequence is 18 residues long. Per germline, CDR1 SGHRS and CDR2 YFSETQ.

V usage is TRBV5-1 and J usage is TRBJ2-1, with D unresolved. The CDR3 sequence is 15 residues long. The ends were cut back, 5 bases at V and 3 bases at J, with 15 bases in the middle. The germline gives CDR1 SGHRS, CDR2 YFSETQ. CDR3 amino acids: CASRKSSVGYNEQFF. The DNA of the CDR3 is TGCGCCAGCAGGAAAAGCTCGGTCGGCTACAATGAGCAGTTCTTC.

The rearrangement links TRBV6-5 to TRBJ1-4; tentatively, D is TRBD1 (6 bases). Germline assignment: CDR1 MNHEY and CDR2 SVGAGI. Trimming left V 0 bases short and J 8 bases short, with 13 bases between. This CDR3 region has 15 residues. The CDR3, as DNA: TGTGCCAGCAGTTACTCGGGGACAAAAGACGAAAAACTGTTTTTT. Translation gives CASSYSGTKDEKLFF.

The J gene is TRBJ2-7, the V gene TRBV14; TRBD1 might be the D (6 bases). Trimming stripped 1 base from V and 12 bases from J, with 10 bases between. The CDR3 length is 11 residues. CDR1 and CDR2 (germline): SGHDN, FVKESK. The CDR3 nucleotides are TGTGCCAGCAGCCAAGGGTCAGGGGCGTACTTC. Translated, it gives CASSQGSGAYF.

The V gene is TRBV30, the J gene TRBJ2-1; 14 bases are shared with TRBD2. The CDR3 loop spans 19 amino acids. Germline V gives CDR1 GTSNPN, CDR2 SVGIG (reference sequence). J lost 7 bases, V lost 3 bases, and 17 bases had no gene match. The CDR3: CAWSAAKTSGGARRNEQFF. CDR3 DNA sequence: TGTGCCTGGAGCGCTGCAAAGACTAGCGGGGGGGCCCGTAGGAATGAGCAGTTCTTC. The whole variable domain, filled in from reference TRBV30 and TRBJ2-1, reads SQTIHQWPATLVQPVGSPLSLECTVEGTSNPNLYWYRQAAGRGLQLLFYSVGIGQISSEVPQNLSASRPQDRQFILSSKKLLLSDSGFYLCAWSAAKTSGGARRNEQFFGPGTRLTVL.

The chain combines TRBV7-9 with TRBJ2-7; 7 bases match TRBD1. CDR1 and CDR2 from the germline V gene are SEHNR and FQNEAQ (reference sequence). This CDR3 has 16 amino acids. The ends lost 5 bases at V and 2 bases at J; junction bases unmatched: 12. The CDR3 loop reads CASSHPTGRGTYEQYF. For the CDR3, the DNA is TGTGCCAGCAGCCACCCGACAGGGAGAGGGACCTACGAGCAGTACTTC.

J is TRBJ2-5 and V is TRBV5-4, with D hard to call. V lost 4 bases and J lost 5, with 15 bases in between. The germline V gene encodes CDR1 SGHNT and CDR2 YYREEE (reference sequence). The CDR3 covers 14 residues. CDR3 amino acids: CASSMDPKEETQYF. In DNA form, the CDR3 reads TGTGCCAGCAGCATGGACCCCAAGGAGGAGACCCAGTACTTC. The full variable domain, completed using reference TRBV5-4 and TRBJ2-5, is ETGVTQSPTHLIKTRGQQVTLRCSSQSGHNTVSWYQQALGQGPQFIFQYYREEENGRGNFPPRFSGLQFPNYSSELNVNALELDDSALYLCASSMDPKEETQYFGPGTRLLVL.

The CDR3 sequence: CASSPQSRRNEQFF. CDR3 sequence (DNA): TGTGCCAGCTCACCACAGTCACGGAGAAATGAGCAGTTCTTC. V gene TRBV18 combines with J gene TRBJ2-1; D not certain. Germline CDR1 reads KGHSH; CDR2 reads LQKENI. This CDR3 is built from 14 residues. V was shortened by 1 base and J by 7 bases, with 11 bases between the two germline ends. Full variable domain (rest looked up from reference TRBV18 and TRBJ2-1): NAGVMQNPRHLVRRRGQEARLRCSPMKGHSHVYWYRQLPEEGLKFMVYLQKENIIDESGMPKERFSAEFPKEGPSILRIQQVVRGDSAAYFCASSPQSRRNEQFFGPGTRLTVL.

J is TRBJ2-1 and V is TRBV21-1; the tabulated D call, TRBD2, remains unverified against the DNA. TRBV21-1 is described as a pseudogene. CDR3 size: 16 residues. The CDR3 nucleotides read TGTGCCAGCAAATCTCCGGGAAGCGGGAGTCGGGATGAGCAGTTCTTC. Translated, it gives CASKSPGSGSRDEQFF.

The rearrangement uses TRBV10-3 and TRBJ2-7; TRBD2 matches at 9 bases. Germline CDR1 ENHRY, CDR2 SYGVKD. V gave up 3 bases and J gave up 6 bases; unmatched junction bases: 12. This CDR3 is 16 amino acids long. CDR3 DNA sequence: TGTGCCATCAGTGAACGGGGGGCGGGAGGGCCGGGCGAGCAGTACTTC. Translating it yields CAISERGAGGPGEQYF.

This clone was counted a single time. V gene TRBV5-1 combines with J gene TRBJ2-7, with 8 bases fitting TRBD2. The germline V gene encodes CDR1 SGHRS and CDR2 YFSETQ. This CDR3 contains 17 residues. With V trimmed by 0 bases and J by 6 bases, 14 bases remained unmatched. The CDR3 DNA sequence: TGCGCCAGCAGCTTGGCCCCGCCCGGGAGGGCGCAGGCCGAGCAGTACTTC. Translated, it gives CASSLAPPGRAQAEQYF.

The chain couples TRBV27 to TRBJ2-3; D uncertain. The germline gives CDR1 MNHEY, CDR2 SMNVEV (reference sequence). V shed 3 bases and J shed 3 bases, with 7 bases lying between them. The CDR3 covers 13 residues. The CDR3 is CASSFGFTDTQYF. In DNA form, the CDR3 reads TGTGCCAGCAGTTTCGGGTTTACAGATACGCAGTATTTT.

The V call is TRBV2, the J call TRBJ1-4; perhaps TRBD1 as D (6 bases). Trimming left V 4 bases short and J 6 bases short, with 15 bases between. CDR3 size: 15 residues. Germline assignment: CDR1 SNHLY and CDR2 FYNNEI. The CDR3 is CASSVRAGDDEKLFF. CDR3 coding DNA: TGTGCCAGCAGTGTCAGGGCAGGGGATGATGAAAAACTGTTTTTT.

V is TRBV2 and J is TRBJ2-1; 8 bases are a match to TRBD2. CDR3 length equals 15 residues. Germline-derived CDR1 and CDR2 are SNHLY and FYNNEI. V was pared by 0 bases and J by 4 bases, with 2 bases of the junction left unmatched. CDR3 nucleotide sequence: TGTGCCAGCAGTGAAGCTAGCGGGACTTACAATGAGCAGTTCTTC. Its translation: CASSEASGTYNEQFF. Combining the CDR3 with reference TRBV2 and TRBJ2-1 gives the whole variable domain EPEVTQTPSHQVTQMGQEVILRCVPISNHLYFYWYRQILGQKVEFLVSFYNNEISEKSEIFDDQFSVERPDGSNFTLKIRSTKLEDSAMYFCASSEASGTYNEQFFGPGTRLTVL.

The sample holds one count of this clone. The V call is TRBV6-1, the J call TRBJ1-5; maybe TRBD1 (6 bases). This CDR3 is 18 amino acids long. Germline CDR1 is MNHNS and CDR2 is SASEGT. Between the trimmed V and J ends, which lost 8 bases and 5 bases, there was a span of 28 bases. The CDR3 protein is CASGVQGPTSRRDQPQHF. CDR3 bases: TGTGCCAGCGGTGTACAGGGCCCCACATCTCGTAGGGATCAGCCCCAGCATTTT.

The rearrangement links TRBV5-1 to TRBJ1-4; the D is unclear. The CDR3 covers 15 residues. Trimming removed 3 bases at V and 4 bases at J, with 13 bases between. Germline-derived CDR1 and CDR2 are SGHRS and YFSETQ. This CDR3 reads CASSSLGAYNEKLFF. In nucleotides, the CDR3 is TGCGCCAGCAGCTCGCTGGGAGCCTATAATGAAAAACTGTTTTTT.

The rearrangement links TRBV28 to TRBJ2-5; 10 bases are a match to TRBD2. Germline V gene sequence: CDR1 MDHEN, CDR2 SYDVKM. V lost 3 bases and J lost 9; bases outside the gene matches: 13. This CDR3 has 16 residues. The CDR3 sequence is CASSFSSGRARESQYF. CDR3 nucleotide sequence: TGTGCCAGCAGTTTTAGCAGCGGGAGGGCGCGGGAGTCCCAGTACTTC.

This clone was seen a few times. The J gene is TRBJ2-7, the V gene TRBV2, with TRBD1 as a possible D gene (6 bases). V lost 7 bases, J lost 1 base, and 11 bases lay in between. CDR1 is SNHLY, CDR2 FYNNEI, per germline. The CDR3 covers 13 residues. CDR3 nucleotide sequence: TGTGCCAGCAACAAGGACAGTTCCTACGAGCAGTACTTC. This sequence encodes CASNKDSSYEQYF.

The V gene is TRBV11-2, the J gene TRBJ2-3; a possible D gene is TRBD1 (5 bases). The V and J ends lost 0 bases and 2 bases respectively, with 15 bases between them. The CDR3 spans 17 residues. The germline CDR1 and CDR2 sequences are SGHAT and FQNNGV. The CDR3 here is CASSLEPFGGATDTQYF. DNA of the CDR3: TGTGCCAGCAGCTTAGAGCCCTTTGGTGGGGCCACAGATACGCAGTATTTT.

This clone was recorded a few times. The chain uses TRBV5-1 and TRBJ2-5, with D hard to call. The CDR3 loop spans 13 amino acids. Germline V CDR1 and CDR2: SGHRS, YFSETQ. Trimming removed 2 bases at V and 2 bases at J, with 7 bases between. The CDR3 DNA is TGCGCCAGCAGCTTAAGAACACAAGAGACCCAGTACTTC. Translation gives CASSLRTQETQYF.

This chain links TRBV7-9 with TRBJ2-1; TRBD2 matches at 13 bases. Germline V gives CDR1 SEHNR, CDR2 FQNEAQ (reference sequence). V trimming: 2 bases; J trimming: 5 bases; junction bases outside the gene matches: 9. CDR3 size: 18 residues. CDR3 sequence: CASSLRLAGGIIDNEQFF. CDR3 sequence (DNA): TGTGCCAGCAGCTTAAGACTAGCGGGAGGAATCATAGACAATGAGCAGTTCTTC.

The chain employs TRBV7-7 and TRBJ2-5; D call uncertain. TRBJ2-7 matches the DNA end more closely, so the J call is doubtful. The CDR3 loop spans 13 amino acids. CDR1 and CDR2 (germline): SSHAT, FNYEAQ (reference sequence). In nucleotides, the CDR3 is TGTGCCAGCAGCTTAGAACAGTCCTACGAGCAGTACTTC. Translated, it gives CASSLEQSYEQYF.

The V gene is TRBV5-1, the J gene TRBJ1-3; D is ambiguous. V dropped 6 bases and J dropped 0 bases, with 7 bases sitting between them. CDR3 length: 13 residues. CDR1 is SGHRS and CDR2 is YFSETQ in the germline V gene. CDR3 amino acids: CASKEPSGNTIYF. The CDR3 bases are TGCGCCAGCAAGGAGCCCTCTGGAAACACCATATATTTT. The whole variable domain, filled in from reference TRBV5-1 and TRBJ1-3, reads KAGVTQTPRYLIKTRGQQVTLSCSPISGHRSVSWYQQTPGQGLQFLFEYFSETQRNKGNFPGRFSGRQFSNSRSEMNVSTLELGDSALYLCASKEPSGNTIYFGEGSWLTVV.

V is TRBV18 and J is TRBJ2-7; 10 nucleotides agree with TRBD1. This CDR3 has 15 amino acids. The trim removed 3 bases at V and 0 bases at J, leaving 2 bases unmatched. Germline lookup yields CDR1 KGHSH and CDR2 LQKENI. CDR3 DNA sequence: TGTGCCAGCTCACCCGGGACAGGGGTCTCCTACGAGCAGTACTTC. It translates to CASSPGTGVSYEQYF. Together with reference TRBV18 and TRBJ2-7, the CDR3 gives the full variable domain: NAGVMQNPRHLVRRRGQEARLRCSPMKGHSHVYWYRQLPEEGLKFMVYLQKENIIDESGMPKERFSAEFPKEGPSILRIQQVVRGDSAAYFCASSPGTGVSYEQYFGPGTRLTVT.

The V call is TRBV18, the J call TRBJ1-6; TRBD1 agrees at 7 bases. V dropped 4 bases and J dropped 7; count of bases not matched to a gene: 4. Germline-derived CDR1 and CDR2 are KGHSH and LQKENI. This CDR3 region has 14 residues. CDR3 coding DNA: TGTGCCAGCTCACAGGGACAGTTGAATTCACCCCTCCACTTT. This gives the protein CASSQGQLNSPLHF.

This sequence joins TRBV7-8 and TRBJ2-7; D possibly corresponds to TRBD1 (6 bases). V was trimmed by 3 bases and J by 2 bases, leaving 14 bases between them. CDR1 is SGHVS, CDR2 FQNEAQ, per germline. This CDR3 region has 15 residues. The CDR3: CASSFDRNTAYEQYF. CDR3 DNA sequence: TGTGCCAGCAGCTTTGACAGGAACACCGCCTACGAGCAGTACTTC.

This chain joins TRBV14 and TRBJ2-1; D is ambiguous. The CDR3 length is 16 residues. Per germline, CDR1 SGHDN and CDR2 FVKESK. Trimming cost V 0 bases and J 9 bases, with 18 bases left between them. CDR3 coding DNA: TGTGCCAGCAGCCAAGAATTCCGGCCCGGTCCGGGTGAGCAGTTCTTC. Its translation: CASSQEFRPGPGEQFF.